This entry lists 14 T cell receptor beta chains sequenced from one sample in a study of T cell responses to AZD1222 COVID-19 vaccine. This table comes from immunoSEQ multiplex PCR, and its TCRdb copy is limited to in-frame clones, with some not included. The sample lists tens of thousands of clones, nearly 90% seen once, with roughly 1.6% in the top ten. The sequencing here drew on peripheral blood, taken on day 0 of AZD1222 vaccination. All receptors come from an adult in good health.

This sequence joins TRBV30 and TRBJ2-3; 7 nucleotides agree with TRBD2. The CDR3 spans 15 residues. Germline CDR1 and CDR2: GTSNPN and SVGIG (reference sequence). The V segment lost 1 base and the J segment 1 base; nucleotides outside the gene matches: 5. CDR3 region: CAWSALGLGTDTQYF. The CDR3 DNA reads as TGTGCCTGGAGTGCTCTCGGACTAGGCACAGATACGCAGTATTTT. Complete variable domain (other parts from reference TRBV30 and TRBJ2-3): SQTIHQWPATLVQPVGSPLSLECTVEGTSNPNLYWYRQAAGRGLQLLFYSVGIGQISSEVPQNLSASRPQDRQFILSSKKLLLSDSGFYLCAWSALGLGTDTQYFGPGTRLTVL.

The chain couples TRBV27 to TRBJ1-1; TRBD1 aligns across 8 bases. Losses at the gene ends were 5 bases for V and 1 base for J; bases not matched to a gene: 3. CDR1 and CDR2 (germline): MNHEY, SMNVEV (reference sequence). This CDR3 is built from 14 residues. The CDR3 sequence is CASSMTGENTEAFF. DNA of the CDR3: TGTGCCAGCAGTATGACAGGGGAGAACACTGAAGCTTTCTTT.

This sequence joins TRBV21-1 and TRBJ1-3. TRBV21-1 constitutes a pseudogene. The length of the CDR3 is 16 residues. The CDR3 DNA reads as TGTGCCAGCAGCTTCTGGGGACGGAAAACTGGAAACACCATATATTTT. Amino acids: CASSFWGRKTGNTIYF.

This clone was observed a single time. The chain links TRBV27 to TRBJ2-1; 8 positions match TRBD2. This CDR3 has 17 amino acids. From germline, CDR1 is MNHEY and CDR2 SMNVEV (reference sequence). V shed 2 bases, J shed 5 bases, and the junction held 11 bases outside the gene matches. As DNA, the CDR3 is TGTGCCAGCAGTTTAAGGGGAGCGGGAGTCTCTCACAATGAGCAGTTCTTC. As protein: CASSLRGAGVSHNEQFF.

This chain joins TRBV7-8 and TRBJ2-1; 9 bases agree with TRBD1. From germline, CDR1 is SGHVS and CDR2 FQNEAQ. This CDR3 comprises 15 residues. V dropped 5 bases and J dropped 4; count of bases not matched to a gene: 6. The CDR3 protein is CASSPRDRVYNEQFF. CDR3 bases: TGTGCCAGCAGCCCCCGGGACAGGGTATACAATGAGCAGTTCTTC.

The chain is built from TRBV27 and TRBJ1-5, with 7 bases that match TRBD1. This CDR3 contains 12 residues. The V and J ends lost 4 bases and 15 bases, in that order; junction bases with no gene match: 9. Looked up from germline, CDR1 is MNHEY and CDR2 is SMNVEV (reference sequence). The CDR3 here is CASSSYRGGWHF. CDR3 nucleotide sequence: TGTGCCAGCAGTTCATACAGGGGCGGTTGGCATTTT.

The rearrangement joins TRBV6-1 to TRBJ1-2; a weak D match, TRBD1 (6 bases). Germline values: CDR1 MNHNS, CDR2 SASEGT. This CDR3 spans 16 amino acids. V shed 1 base and J shed 3 bases, with 15 bases lying between them. The chain's CDR3 is CASSEGTDPSHYGYTF. CDR3 in DNA: TGTGCCAGCAGTGAAGGGACAGACCCCAGTCACTATGGCTACACCTTC.

The V and J genes are TRBV5-4 and TRBJ2-1; a possible D gene is TRBD2 (5 bases). Between the trimmed V and J ends, which lost 4 bases and 8 bases, there was a span of 10 bases. The CDR3 has 12 residues. Germline V gene data show CDR1 as SGHNT and CDR2 as YYREEE (reference sequence). The DNA for the CDR3 is TGTGCCAGCAGCGAGGACTTCTATGAGCAGTTCTTC. Translation gives CASSEDFYEQFF.

The chain uses TRBV19 and TRBJ2-1; 11 bases match TRBD2. The CDR3 loop spans 16 amino acids. Germline trimming cut 6 bases from V and 8 bases from J; bases unmatched to any gene: 12. Germline CDR1 reads LNHDA; CDR2 reads SQIVND (reference sequence). The CDR3 reads CASSPVLAGGRDEQFF. The DNA for the CDR3 is TGTGCCAGTAGCCCCGTGCTAGCGGGAGGTCGGGATGAGCAGTTCTTC.

This clone was counted only a few times. The rearrangement uses TRBV18 and TRBJ1-3; TRBD1 agrees at 7 bases. V shed 6 bases, J shed 0 bases, and the junction held 5 bases outside the gene matches. The germline CDR1 and CDR2 sequences are KGHSH and LQKENI. The CDR3 is 15 residues long. The CDR3 DNA sequence: TGTGCCAGCTCGGACCGGGACAGCTCTGGAAACACCATATATTTT. Amino acids: CASSDRDSSGNTIYF.

This chain joins TRBV29-1 and TRBJ1-2; 10 bases align to TRBD1. J gave up 3 bases and V 6 bases, and 4 bases lay outside the gene matches. The length of the CDR3 is 13 residues. The germline CDR1 and CDR2 sequences are SQVTM and ANQGSEA. The CDR3 protein is CSVGQGVDYGYTF. CDR3 DNA: TGCAGCGTCGGACAGGGGGTCGACTATGGCTACACCTTC.

V is TRBV7-9 and J is TRBJ1-1; D gene unclear. Trimming shortened V by 5 bases and J by 1 base, and 14 bases separated the two germline ends. Germline V CDR1 and CDR2: SEHNR, FQNEAQ (reference sequence). The CDR3 totals 15 residues. CDR3 DNA sequence: TGTGCCAGCAGCCGTGACCCGATCGGGAACACTGAAGCTTTCTTT. Translation: CASSRDPIGNTEAFF.

The genes are TRBV5-1 and TRBJ2-1, with a possible D match to TRBD1 (6 bases). Looked up from germline, CDR1 is SGHRS and CDR2 is YFSETQ. Trimming took 4 bases from V and 10 from J, leaving 12 bases between them. CDR3 length equals 12 residues. The CDR3 nucleotides read TGCGCCAGCAGCCATGCGACAGGCGAGCAGTTCTTC. Translation: CASSHATGEQFF.

The chain recombines TRBV25-1 with TRBJ2-6; 7 nucleotides align to TRBD1. Germline V gene data show CDR1 as MGHDK and CDR2 as SYGVNS. Germline trimming cut 2 bases from V and 3 bases from J; bases unmatched to any gene: 10. CDR3 length: 18 residues. The CDR3 coding sequence is TGTGCCAGCAGTGAAAGGAGACAGGGATTCAGTGGGGCCAACGTCCTGACTTTC. Translated: CASSERRQGFSGANVLTF.